The 25 T cell receptor beta chains below come from one sample, sequenced in a study of CD8+CD57+ T cells in acquired aplastic anemia. Patients chosen for sequencing had shown CD8+CD57+ cell expansion by flow cytometry. Investigators profiled TCR beta VDJ and CDR3 from genomic DNA template. TCRdb processed the reads anew with MiXCR; each CDR3 protein has one entry. Of about 200,000 distinct CDR3 sequences listed, 65% are singletons. The material sequenced was sorted CD4+, CD8+, or CD8+CD57+ T cells (not recorded which) from PBMCs. The receptor set was obtained from a human donor with aplastic anemia.

The V and J genes are TRBV20-1 and TRBJ2-7, with no clear D. The CDR3 extends over 12 amino acids. Germline V CDR1 and CDR2: DFQATT, SNEGSKA (reference sequence). With 0 bases removed from V and 6 bases from J, the gap between germline ends came to 9 bases. Here the CDR3 reads CSARDSGSEQYF. CDR3 sequence (DNA): TGCAGTGCTAGAGATTCGGGTTCCGAGCAGTACTTC.

The rearrangement joins TRBV6-5 to TRBJ1-2, with 7 bases lining up with TRBD1. The CDR3 loop spans 14 amino acids. Per germline, CDR1 MNHEY and CDR2 SVGAGI. V trimming: 6 bases; J trimming: 2 bases; junction bases outside the gene matches: 6. Here the CDR3 DNA reads TGTGCCAGCAGGACAGGGTCAGGGAACTATGGCTACACCTTC. This gives the protein CASRTGSGNYGYTF.

This chain uses TRBV29-1 with TRBJ1-2; TRBD1 aligns across 7 bases. CDR1 SQVTM and CDR2 ANQGSEA come from the germline V gene. This CDR3 has 12 residues. V gave up 3 bases and J gave up 7 bases; unmatched junction bases: 5. CDR3: CSVDWQGGGYTF. Written as DNA, the CDR3 is TGCAGCGTTGACTGGCAGGGGGGTGGCTACACCTTC.

The chain couples TRBV7-2 to TRBJ1-1; D might be TRBD1 (5 bases). Germline V gene data show CDR1 as SGHTA and CDR2 as FQGNSA. The V gene lost 5 bases and the J gene lost 1 base, with 8 bases spanning the gap. CDR3 length: 13 amino acids. CDR3: CASSQGRNTEAFF. The CDR3 nucleotides are TGTGCCAGCAGCCAGGGACGGAACACTGAAGCTTTCTTT.

The rearrangement uses TRBV19 and TRBJ2-2; 10 nucleotides align to TRBD1. The J segment lost 5 bases and the V segment lost 8 bases, leaving 8 bases of the junction unmatched. CDR1 and CDR2 (germline): LNHDA, SQIVND (reference sequence). The CDR3 is 15 amino acids. CDR3 nucleotides: TGTGCCAGTTCACCGGGACAGGGGAGAACCGGGGAGCTGTTTTTT. It translates to CASSPGQGRTGELFF.

The rearrangement joins TRBV5-6 to TRBJ1-2; D is unresolved. The CDR3 contains 14 residues. Germline lookup yields CDR1 SGHDT and CDR2 YYEEEE. Trimming removed 3 bases from V and 5 bases from J, with 14 bases in between. DNA of the CDR3: TGTGCCAGCAGCTCGGCGAGGTATAGGTATGGCTACACCTTC. Translating it yields CASSSARYRYGYTF.

The rearrangement joins TRBV5-6 to TRBJ1-6; D may be TRBD1 (5 bases). This CDR3 is 14 amino acids long. Germline assignment: CDR1 SGHDT and CDR2 YYEEEE. V was pared by 6 bases and J by 9 bases, with 16 bases between. CDR3 in amino acids: CASTRGPSGSPLHF. DNA of the CDR3: TGTGCCAGCACCCGGGGACCGTCGGGTTCACCCCTCCACTTT.

In DNA form, the CDR3 reads TGCAGTGCTAGAGCGCCACAGGGGAAGGGGAACACTGAAGCTTTCTTT. It encodes CSARAPQGKGNTEAFF. V gene TRBV20-1 combines with J gene TRBJ1-1; 7 bases agree with TRBD1. Germline trimming cut 1 base from V and 1 base from J; bases unmatched to any gene: 9. There are 16 residues in the CDR3. In germline, CDR1 is DFQATT, CDR2 SNEGSKA (reference sequence).

The chain employs TRBV24-1 and TRBJ1-2; 7 positions agree with TRBD1. The germline V gene encodes CDR1 KGHDR and CDR2 SFDVKD. Trimming at V came to 5 bases and at J to 2 bases, leaving 7 bases not matched to a gene. This CDR3 region has 15 residues. Written as DNA, the CDR3 is TGTGCCACCAGTGCTTCTCCGGGACAGAACTATGGCTACACCTTC. Protein: CATSASPGQNYGYTF.

This clonotype was seen many times. CDR3 residues: CASTLTDTQYF. CDR3 DNA: TGCGCCAGCACTCTAACAGATACGCAGTATTTT. The chain couples TRBV5-1 to TRBJ2-3; D is undetermined. The germline gives CDR1 SGHRS, CDR2 YFSETQ. Trimming stripped 6 bases from V and 3 bases from J, with 5 bases between. The CDR3 loop spans 11 amino acids.

The chain couples TRBV4-2 to TRBJ2-5; the D is unclear. CDR1 and CDR2 (germline): LGHNA, YNFKEQ. The CDR3 totals 11 residues. V dropped 0 bases and J dropped 4 bases, with 0 bases sitting between them. CDR3 sequence (DNA): TGTGCCAGCAGCCAAGAAGAGACCCAGTACTTC. Translating it yields CASSQEETQYF.

This clonotype was picked up a small number of times. The gene calls are TRBV10-1 and TRBJ1-1, with a weak D call TRBD1 (5 bases). V gave up 5 bases and J gave up 6 bases, with 16 bases separating them. CDR3 length: 14 residues. Germline V CDR1 and CDR2: WNHNN, SYGVQD (reference sequence). CDR3: CASSRRGRDAEAFF. CDR3 bases: TGCGCCAGCAGTAGGCGGGGGAGAGACGCTGAAGCTTTCTTT.

J is TRBJ2-7 and V is TRBV7-9; unclear D gene. The CDR3 runs 14 residues. Deletions cut 0 bases from V and 5 bases from J, with 11 bases between. Germline loops: CDR1 SEHNR, CDR2 FQNEAQ (reference sequence). CDR3 loop: CASSLASSLNEQYF. The DNA of the CDR3 is TGTGCCAGCAGCTTAGCCAGCTCGCTAAACGAGCAGTACTTC.

The rearrangement joins TRBV14 to TRBJ1-2, with unresolved D. The CDR3 spans 14 residues. The germline V gene has CDR1 SGHDN and CDR2 FVKESK. V lost 0 bases to trimming and J lost 7 bases, with 12 bases between them. CDR3 sequence: CASSQELAWGGYTF. Here the CDR3 DNA reads TGTGCCAGCAGCCAAGAACTGGCATGGGGTGGCTACACCTTC.

The gene calls are TRBV20-1 and TRBJ1-4, with no clear D. The length of the CDR3 is 11 residues. The V gene's germline CDR1 is DFQATT and CDR2 SNEGSKA (reference sequence). V was clipped by 7 bases and J by 7 bases, with 10 bases between them. CDR3 sequence reads: CSVGKGEKLFF. CDR3 DNA sequence: TGCAGTGTGGGGAAGGGTGAAAAACTGTTTTTT.

This clonotype was recorded a few times. The V gene is TRBV15, the J gene TRBJ1-6; D is possibly TRBD1 (6 bases). The V end lost 3 bases, the J end lost 8 bases, and 14 bases lay between the germline ends. The CDR3 is 15 amino acids. CDR1 is LNHNV, CDR2 YYDKDF, per germline (reference sequence). The CDR3 DNA reads as TGTGCCACCAGCAGCAGGACAGTCTCAGATTCACCCCTCCACTTT. This translates into CATSSRTVSDSPLHF.

This clonotype came up once. With a much larger clone just one base away, this may be a read error. The CDR3 loop reads CASSMNTGPRYIGKLFF. CDR3 coding DNA: TGTGCCAGTAGTATGAATACAGGGCCACGTTATATTGGGAAGCTGTTTTTT. The chain links TRBV19 to TRBJ2-2; a possible D gene is TRBD1 (6 bases). V was clipped by 3 bases and J by 12 bases, with 26 bases between them. CDR3 length equals 17 residues. CDR1 and CDR2 (germline): LNHDA, SQIVND (reference sequence).

To note about this clonotype: Since the CDR3 does not end with the conserved phenylalanine or tryptophan, this likely comes from a read error. The rearrangement joins TRBV3-1 to TRBJ2-5, with a tentative D call TRBD2 (7 bases). Germline V gene data show CDR1 as LGHDT and CDR2 as YNNKEL (reference sequence). Between the trimmed V and J ends, which lost 1 base and 0 bases, there was a span of 9 bases. The CDR3 consists of 15 residues. Written as DNA, the CDR3 is TGTGCCAGCAGCCAAGGGGAGGGGGACCAAGAGACCCAGTACTCC. Translating gives CASSQGEGDQETQYS.

The V call is TRBV7-2, the J call TRBJ2-1, with 8 bases aligning to TRBD1. The CDR3 totals 15 residues. Germline values: CDR1 SGHTA, CDR2 FQGNSA. The trim removed 3 bases at V and 4 bases at J, leaving 5 bases unmatched. This CDR3 is CASSFGDRSYNEQFF. The CDR3 bases are TGTGCCAGCAGCTTTGGGGACAGGTCATACAATGAGCAGTTCTTC.

CDR3: CAISGPGQGQADTDTQYF. The CDR3 coding sequence is TGTGCCATCAGTGGGCCGGGACAGGGGCAAGCCGACACAGATACGCAGTATTTT. The gene calls are TRBV10-3 and TRBJ2-3; 10 nucleotides align to TRBD1. The CDR3 has 18 residues. Trimming took 4 bases from V and 2 from J; bases not matched to a gene: 12. Germline CDR1 and CDR2: ENHRY and SYGVKD.

This rearrangement joins TRBV7-8 to TRBJ2-5; TRBD2 agrees at 12 bases. V gave up 4 bases and J gave up 5 bases; unmatched junction bases: 11. This CDR3 region has 17 residues. Germline loops: CDR1 SGHVS, CDR2 FQNEAQ. CDR3 DNA sequence: TGTGCCAGCAGCTCTGGACTAGCGGGGCGAGTGGGTGAGACCCAGTACTTC. Translated, it gives CASSSGLAGRVGETQYF.

There are many counts of this clonotype. The chain is built from TRBV13 and TRBJ2-3; a possible D gene is TRBD1 (6 bases). The germline V and J ends were trimmed by 7 bases and 0 bases, with 14 bases remaining between them. Looked up from germline, CDR1 is PRHDT and CDR2 is FYEKMQ (reference sequence). The CDR3 covers 15 residues. The CDR3 nucleotides are TGTGCCAGCAAGCCCTGGGGACATAGCACAGATACGCAGTATTTT. It is translated as CASKPWGHSTDTQYF.

The genes are TRBV2 and TRBJ1-6; D unclear. Trimming stripped 4 bases from V and 7 bases from J, with 11 bases between. Germline V gene lookup returns CDR1 SNHLY and CDR2 FYNNEI. This CDR3 comprises 14 residues. The CDR3 loop reads CASSVGQDNSPLHF. The CDR3 DNA follows: TGTGCCAGCAGTGTTGGGCAGGACAATTCACCCCTCCACTTT.

This clonotype turned up a few times. V is TRBV10-3 and J is TRBJ1-4; no clear D. The CDR3 extends over 14 amino acids. Germline CDR1 is ENHRY and CDR2 is SYGVKD. V lost 4 bases and J 5 bases, leaving 11 bases between the germline ends. The DNA of the CDR3 is TGTGCCATCAGTGCCGAGAGTCAAAATGAAAAACTGTTTTTT. This codes for CAISAESQNEKLFF.

A few counts support this clonotype. The chain uses TRBV4-1 and TRBJ1-2; the D is unclear. This CDR3 region has 12 residues. V was cut by 5 bases and J by 6 bases, with 10 bases left in between. CDR1 and CDR2 from the germline V gene are MGHRA and YSYEKL. The CDR3, as DNA: TGCGCCAGCAGCAACGCACCAAATGGCTACACCTTC. This translates into CASSNAPNGYTF.